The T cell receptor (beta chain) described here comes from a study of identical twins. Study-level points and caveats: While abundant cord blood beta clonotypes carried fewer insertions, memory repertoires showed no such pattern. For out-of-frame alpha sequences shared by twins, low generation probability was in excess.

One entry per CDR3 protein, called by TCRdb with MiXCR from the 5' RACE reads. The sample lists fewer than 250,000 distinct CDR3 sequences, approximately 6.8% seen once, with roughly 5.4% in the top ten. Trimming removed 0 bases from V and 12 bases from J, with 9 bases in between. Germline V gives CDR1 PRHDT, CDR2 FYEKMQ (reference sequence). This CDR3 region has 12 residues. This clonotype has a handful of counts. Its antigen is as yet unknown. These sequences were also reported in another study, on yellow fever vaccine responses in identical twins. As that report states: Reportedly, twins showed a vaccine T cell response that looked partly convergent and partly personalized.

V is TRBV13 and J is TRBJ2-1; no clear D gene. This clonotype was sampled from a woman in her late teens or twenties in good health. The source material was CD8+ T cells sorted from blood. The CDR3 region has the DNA TGTGCCAGCAGCTTAGGATCCATGTGGCAGTTCTTC. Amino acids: CASSLGSMWQFF.